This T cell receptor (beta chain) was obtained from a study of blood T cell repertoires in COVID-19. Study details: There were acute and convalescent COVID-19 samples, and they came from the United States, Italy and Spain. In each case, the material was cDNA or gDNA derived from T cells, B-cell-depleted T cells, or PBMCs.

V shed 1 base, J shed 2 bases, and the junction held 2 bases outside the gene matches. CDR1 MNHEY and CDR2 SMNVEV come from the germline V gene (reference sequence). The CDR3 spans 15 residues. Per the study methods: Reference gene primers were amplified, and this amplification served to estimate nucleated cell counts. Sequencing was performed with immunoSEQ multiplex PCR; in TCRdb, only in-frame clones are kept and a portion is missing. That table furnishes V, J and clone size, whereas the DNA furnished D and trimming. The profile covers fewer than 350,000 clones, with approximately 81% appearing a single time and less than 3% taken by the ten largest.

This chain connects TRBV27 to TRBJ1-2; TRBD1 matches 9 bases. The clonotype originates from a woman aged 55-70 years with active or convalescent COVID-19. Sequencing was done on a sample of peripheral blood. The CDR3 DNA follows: TGTGCCAGCAGTTTATGGGGGACAGGGAACTATGGCTACACCTTC. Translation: CASSLWGTGNYGYTF.